One sample yielded the 21 T cell receptor beta chains listed below, sequenced in a study of T cells in Graves' hyperthyroidism and ophthalmopathy. The investigators amplified TCR beta CDR3 regions from RNA transcripts. HTBI primers were employed in a first-round RT-PCR of the TCR CDR3. TCRdb called the multiplex PCR reads again in MiXCR, with one record for every CDR3 protein. The sample has around 420,000 distinct CDR3 sequences, 15% to 19% seen once; the top ten hold 12% to 15%. The sequenced sample was blood. The origin of the receptors is a woman aged 18-35 years with Graves' hyperthyroidism.

This clonotype appeared a few times. This rearrangement joins TRBV20-1 to TRBJ2-7, with no clear D. Germline V lookup: CDR1 DFQATT, CDR2 SNEGSKA (reference sequence). The ends were cut back, 3 bases at V and 3 bases at J, with 24 bases in the middle. The CDR3 has 17 residues. The CDR3 coding sequence is TGCAGTGCTAGCCGATCCTCCACCAGGTACAGTGGCTACGAGCAGTACTTC. It translates to CSASRSSTRYSGYEQYF.

This clonotype was counted ten times or more. The chain employs TRBV7-2 and TRBJ1-2; TRBD1 aligns across 9 bases. This CDR3 is built from 15 residues. With V trimmed by 4 bases and J by 5 bases, 8 bases remained unmatched. CDR1 and CDR2 (germline): SGHTA, FQGNSA. This CDR3 is CASSSTPGQGYGYTF. CDR3 in DNA: TGTGCCAGCAGCTCAACACCGGGACAGGGTTATGGCTACACCTTC.

In this sample, this clonotype turned up a few times. This rearrangement joins TRBV3-1 to TRBJ1-2; TRBD1 matches at 8 bases. Trimming took 0 bases from V and 6 from J; bases not matched to a gene: 9. This CDR3 contains 16 residues. Germline CDR1 is LGHDT and CDR2 is YNNKEL (reference sequence). In DNA form, the CDR3 reads TGTGCCAGCAGCCAAGATAAAAAACAGGGGGTTCATGGCTACACCTTC. As protein: CASSQDKKQGVHGYTF.

This clonotype came up a few times. The rearrangement joins TRBV15 to TRBJ2-7, with 10 bases matching TRBD2. Losses at the gene ends were 2 bases for V and 3 bases for J; bases not matched to a gene: 7. The germline CDR1 and CDR2 sequences are LNHNV and YYDKDF (reference sequence). This CDR3 has 16 residues. The CDR3 sequence: CATSRYTSGKIYEQYF. In DNA, the CDR3 is TGTGCCACCAGCAGATATACTAGCGGGAAAATCTACGAGCAGTACTTC.

This clonotype showed up many times. The rearrangement uses TRBV3-1 and TRBJ1-6; 9 bases align to TRBD1. This CDR3 is built from 14 residues. CDR1 is LGHDT, CDR2 YNNKEL, per germline (reference sequence). V shed 1 base and J 10 bases; nucleotides not matched to a gene: 2. The CDR3 DNA is TGTGCCAGCAGCCAAGGGACAGGGGACTCACCCCTCCACTTT. Amino acids: CASSQGTGDSPLHF.

Only a few counts were recorded for this clonotype. This chain connects TRBV2 to TRBJ1-2; D unclear. Germline CDR1 and CDR2: SNHLY and FYNNEI. V lost 5 bases and J lost 4, with 11 bases in between. The CDR3 is 13 residues long. The CDR3, as DNA: TGTGCCAGCAGTCCCCTTCGTATCTATGGCTACACCTTC. Encoded protein: CASSPLRIYGYTF.

This clonotype has ten or more counts. The chain links TRBV27 to TRBJ2-5; 8 nucleotides align to TRBD2. Germline V gene sequence: CDR1 MNHEY, CDR2 SMNVEV (reference sequence). With V trimmed by 4 bases and J by 3 bases, 7 bases remained unmatched. This CDR3 contains 15 residues. The CDR3, as DNA: TGTGCCAGCAGTTCCTATACTAGCGGCAAAGAGACCCAGTACTTC. This encodes CASSSYTSGKETQYF.

This clonotype was detected only a few times. The CDR3, as DNA: TGTGCCAGCACTAACCCGGGACTAGGAGGCGAGCAGTACTTC. This sequence encodes CASTNPGLGGEQYF. The chain links TRBV6-5 to TRBJ2-7; 8 nucleotides agree with TRBD2. Trimming at V came to 7 bases and at J to 6 bases, leaving 11 bases not matched to a gene. In germline, CDR1 is MNHEY, CDR2 SVGAGI. This CDR3 is 14 amino acids long.

This clonotype came up a few times. The chain is built from TRBV28 and TRBJ1-6; D is perhaps TRBD1 (5 bases). This CDR3 spans 13 amino acids. V shed 4 bases and J shed 4 bases, with 5 bases lying between them. Germline CDR1 MDHEN, CDR2 SYDVKM. The CDR3 sequence: CASSSGYNSPLHF. CDR3 nucleotides: TGTGCCAGCAGTTCAGGGTATAATTCACCCCTCCACTTT.

Only a few counts were recorded for this clonotype. This rearrangement joins TRBV28 to TRBJ1-5, with TRBD1 as a possible D gene (6 bases). V dropped 5 bases and J dropped 2 bases, with 10 bases sitting between them. Per the germline V gene, CDR1 is MDHEN and CDR2 is SYDVKM. This CDR3 region has 14 residues. The CDR3 spells CASSIRQGNQPQHF. In nucleotides, the CDR3 is TGTGCCAGCAGTATACGACAGGGCAATCAGCCCCAGCATTTT.

This clonotype was observed a few times. V gene TRBV19 combines with J gene TRBJ1-5, with 8 bases identical to TRBD1. The V gene's germline CDR1 is LNHDA and CDR2 SQIVND (reference sequence). This CDR3 has 15 residues. With 6 bases clipped from V and 5 bases from J, the junction kept 9 bases outside the gene matches. For the CDR3, the DNA is TGTGCCAGTAGCCCCAGGACAGGGATCTATCAGCCCCAGCATTTT. Its translation is CASSPRTGIYQPQHF.

The rearrangement uses TRBV18 and TRBJ1-6, with D maybe TRBD1 (5 bases). Per germline, CDR1 KGHSH and CDR2 LQKENI. The V end lost 5 bases, the J end lost 8 bases, and 16 bases lay between the germline ends. The CDR3 contains 15 residues. CDR3 coding DNA: TGTGCCAGCTCATCCATTGGGACCCCTTATTCACCCCTCCACTTT. It yields the protein CASSSIGTPYSPLHF.

Ten or more counts support this clonotype. The CDR3 loop reads CASGQGGVPYEQYF. The CDR3, as DNA: TGTGCCAGCGGCCAAGGGGGGGTCCCCTACGAGCAGTACTTC. The V and J genes are TRBV11-2 and TRBJ2-7, with D tentatively TRBD2 (7 bases). This CDR3 comprises 14 residues. In germline, CDR1 is SGHAT, CDR2 FQNNGV. Deletions cut 8 bases from V and 2 bases from J, with 16 bases between.

This chain connects TRBV24-1 to TRBJ2-1; 8 positions agree with TRBD2. This CDR3 contains 14 residues. V dropped 4 bases and J dropped 10; count of bases not matched to a gene: 8. CDR1 is KGHDR and CDR2 is SFDVKD in the germline V gene. CDR3 in DNA: TGTGCCACCAGTGACGGGGGACTAGGCTGGGAGCAGTTCTTC. Amino acid sequence: CATSDGGLGWEQFF.

This clonotype has ten or more counts. The V and J genes are TRBV10-3 and TRBJ1-1; 8 positions match TRBD1. Looked up from germline, CDR1 is ENHRY and CDR2 is SYGVKD. CDR3 length: 15 residues. J was trimmed by 1 base and V by 6 bases; bases with no gene match: 7. The CDR3 sequence: CAIRRTGRGNTEAFF. CDR3 in DNA: TGTGCCATCAGGAGGACAGGGCGGGGGAACACTGAAGCTTTCTTT.

The V call is TRBV15, the J call TRBJ1-1; D perhaps matches TRBD1 (6 bases). Trimming stripped 8 bases from V and 1 base from J, with 20 bases between. Germline loops: CDR1 LNHNV, CDR2 YYDKDF (reference sequence). The CDR3 consists of 16 residues. The CDR3 nucleotides are TGTGCCACCGTAACCATGTGGGGGCCAGGGAACACTGAAGCTTTCTTT. It encodes CATVTMWGPGNTEAFF.

This rearrangement joins TRBV10-3 to TRBJ1-3, with TRBD1 matching 8 bases. The germline gives CDR1 ENHRY, CDR2 SYGVKD. There are 14 residues in the CDR3. J was trimmed by 8 bases and V by 3 bases; bases with no gene match: 6. The CDR3: CAISDGQGRHTIYF. CDR3 sequence (DNA): TGTGCCATCAGTGATGGACAGGGTCGCCACACCATATATTTT.

The V gene is TRBV6-2 or TRBV6-3, the J gene TRBJ2-4; D gene ambiguous. CDR3 size: 14 residues. CDR1 and CDR2 from the germline V gene are MNHEY and SVGEGT. The V end lost 6 bases, the J end lost 5 bases, and 14 bases lay between the germline ends. CDR3 residues: CASSETGLQNIQYF. As DNA, the CDR3 is TGTGCCAGCAGCGAGACCGGGCTCCAAAACATTCAGTACTTC.

This clonotype was counted only a few times. The chain joins TRBV4-1 to TRBJ1-1; perhaps TRBD1 as D (5 bases). The CDR3 has 14 amino acids. The germline gives CDR1 MGHRA, CDR2 YSYEKL. V was cut by 5 bases and J by 5 bases, with 15 bases left in between. Here the CDR3 DNA reads TGCGCCAGCAGCGGACTCTCGGGGGGTACTGAAGCTTTCTTT. It codes for CASSGLSGGTEAFF.

This rearrangement joins TRBV20-1 to TRBJ2-3; D unresolved. Germline CDR1 DFQATT, CDR2 SNEGSKA (reference sequence). The germline V and J ends were trimmed by 3 bases and 2 bases, with 9 bases remaining between them. The CDR3 has 13 amino acids. This CDR3 reads CSASGPSTDTQYF. CDR3 coding DNA: TGCAGTGCTAGTGGACCCTCCACAGATACGCAGTATTTT.

In this sample, this clonotype turned up many times. V and J are TRBV11-1 and TRBJ2-1, with a weak D call TRBD2 (5 bases). The V end was cut by 1 base, the J end by 0 bases, with 13 bases between. The germline V gene has CDR1 SGHAT and CDR2 FQDESV (reference sequence). The CDR3 runs to 17 residues. CDR3 coding DNA: TGTGCCAGCAGCTTAGTGCCAGCGGCCCCCTCCTACAATGAGCAGTTCTTC. Translation: CASSLVPAAPSYNEQFF.